Listed here is a single T cell receptor (beta chain). As yet, its antigen is unknown. The data belong to a study of early T cells in non-severe SARS-CoV-2 infection. The wider study: It was bulk RNA from unsorted whole blood that was sequenced, and the chains were unpaired. Findings and caveats of the study: CD4 and private specificities were missed by VDJdb matching, which favored anti-spike CD8 responses.

Each single cDNA molecule received a unique molecular identifier. MiXCR was run by TCRdb on the 5' RACE reads, yielding one entry per CDR3 protein. Of 95,000 to 150,000 distinct CDR3 sequences listed, about 15% were seen once; the top ten hold just over 20%. V shed 8 bases and J shed 3 bases, with 25 bases lying between them. This CDR3 has 17 residues. Germline CDR1 is MNHNY and CDR2 is SVGAGI (reference sequence). The origin of this receptor is an adult who was a healthcare worker with PCR-confirmed SARS-CoV-2 infection or an uninfected control (not recorded which). The sequenced sample consisted of whole blood. The chain couples TRBV6-6 to TRBJ2-5; tentatively, D is TRBD1 or TRBD2 (5 bases each). CDR3 nucleotide sequence: TGTGCCAGCTCCCTTCGTGGGGGATCGCCCGAAGAAGAGACCCAGTACTTC. It is translated as CASSLRGGSPEEETQYF.